These 20 T cell receptor beta chains share one sample of origin, sequenced in a study of tumor and adjacent non-tumor tissue in lung cancer. This sample's RNA came from whole unsorted tissue. Three rounds of nested PCR, following a modified ARM-PCR protocol, produced the TCRbeta library. TCRdb re-called the multiplex PCR reads with MiXCR, one entry per CDR3 protein. The sample lists around 86,000 distinct CDR3 sequences, roughly 72% occurring once. Material for sequencing was lung tumor tissue. All receptors come from a woman aged 40-49 years with non-small cell lung cancer.

This rearrangement joins TRBV10-1 to TRBJ2-7; no clear D. Germline CDR1 WNHNN, CDR2 SYGVQD (reference sequence). This CDR3 has 14 residues. Between the trimmed V and J ends, which lost 7 bases and 3 bases, there was a span of 16 bases. The CDR3 DNA reads as TGCGCCAGCATCGAGACATACAAATTCTACGAGCAGTACTTC. As protein: CASIETYKFYEQYF.

In this sample, this clonotype turned up a few times. The junction departs from the called germline gene at one end, perhaps through a read error. The gene calls are TRBV6-6 and TRBJ2-5, with TRBD2 identical over 10 bases. The CDR3 sequence is 16 residues long. Per germline, CDR1 MNHNY and CDR2 SVGAGI (reference sequence). Here the CDR3 reads CASSYGTSEGQETQYF. The CDR3 DNA sequence: TGTGCCAGCAGTTATGGGACTAGCGAGGGCCAAGAGACCCAATACTTC.

This clonotype was seen many times. This rearrangement joins TRBV28 to TRBJ1-4; D remains unclear. Trimming took 4 bases from V and 8 from J, leaving 8 bases between them. The CDR3 is 12 residues long. In germline, CDR1 is MDHEN, CDR2 SYDVKM. This CDR3 is CASSSRAEKLFF. The CDR3 region has the DNA TGTGCCAGCAGTTCTCGGGCGGAAAAACTGTTTTTT.

In this sample, this clonotype turned up many times. The rearrangement links TRBV5-1 to TRBJ1-3; D possibly corresponds to TRBD1 (5 bases). This CDR3 contains 16 residues. CDR1 is SGHRS and CDR2 is YFSETQ in the germline V gene. The V and J ends lost 4 bases and 0 bases respectively, with 14 bases between them. This chain's CDR3 is CASSPGRPSSGNTIYF. The CDR3 DNA reads TGCGCCAGCAGCCCGGGACGGCCTAGCTCTGGAAACACCATATATTTT.

A note on this clonotype: One end of the junction fails to match germline, which may point to a read error. The V call is TRBV29-1, the J call TRBJ2-1; perhaps D is TRBD1 or TRBD2 (5 bases each). The germline gives CDR1 SQVTM, CDR2 ANQGSEA. This CDR3 comprises 15 residues. CDR3 amino acids: CSLEASGPLNNEWFF. The CDR3 bases are TGCAGCCTTGAAGCTTCGGGACCCCTAAACAATGAGTGGTTCTTC.

This clonotype was recorded many times. This CDR3 is CSVGRQGGTGELFF. Written as DNA, the CDR3 is TGCAGCGTTGGTCGGCAGGGAGGCACCGGGGAGCTGTTTTTT. The chain combines TRBV29-1 with TRBJ2-2; a weak D match, TRBD2 (6 bases). This CDR3 has 14 amino acids. CDR1 and CDR2 (germline): SQVTM, ANQGSEA. V was pared by 4 bases and J by 4 bases, with 13 bases between.

A word on this clonotype: This is likely a read error, given that the CDR3 carries no conserved phenylalanine or tryptophan at its end. This chain uses TRBV10-3 with TRBJ1-5, with D perhaps TRBD1 (5 bases). Deletions cut 5 bases from V and 6 bases from J, with 14 bases between. The CDR3 has 14 residues. Germline CDR1 reads ENHRY; CDR2 reads SYGVKD. The CDR3: CAISWDQGGQPQHV. CDR3 coding DNA: TGTGCCATCAGTTGGGACCAAGGTGGTCAGCCCCAGCATGTC.

With regard to this clonotype: A much bigger clone sits one base away, suggesting this may be a read error. The CDR3 ends on some other residue instead of the conserved phenylalanine or tryptophan, so this is likely a read error. The CDR3 nucleotides are TGCGCCAGCAGTGGGAGGGTGGAAACCGGGGAGCTGTTTTGT. Its protein product is CASSGRVETGELFC. This chain connects TRBV10-1 to TRBJ2-2; tentatively, D is TRBD2 (6 bases). The CDR3 extends over 14 amino acids. V lost 4 bases and J lost 5, with 11 bases in between. Germline V gene sequence: CDR1 WNHNN, CDR2 SYGVQD (reference sequence).

As concerns this clonotype: The junction and the germline gene differ at one end; a read error may be behind it. The chain couples TRBV11-2 to TRBJ2-1; D is possibly TRBD1 or TRBD2 (5 bases each). The CDR3 has 16 amino acids. Germline V gives CDR1 SGHAT, CDR2 FQNNGV. CDR3 coding DNA: TGTACCAGCAGCTTAGGTCCACTATCGGGGCGCAATGATCAGTTCTTC. Its protein is CTSSLGPLSGRNDQFF.

Comments on this clonotype: One end of the junction fails to match germline, which may point to a read error. The rearrangement joins TRBV11-2 to TRBJ2-5; no firm D call. Germline V gene data show CDR1 as SGHAT and CDR2 as FQNNGV. The CDR3 consists of 12 residues. CDR3 protein: CVSSLEEKTQYF. Here the CDR3 DNA reads TGTGTCAGCAGCTTAGAGGAGAAGACCCAGTACTTC.

The chain is built from TRBV20-1 and TRBJ2-3; D is ambiguous. CDR1 is DFQATT, CDR2 SNEGSKA, per germline (reference sequence). This CDR3 region has 12 residues. Deletions cut 6 bases from V and 4 bases from J, with 11 bases between. Here the CDR3 DNA reads TGCAGTGCCCCTAGAGCAGCAGATACGCAGTATTTT. This gives the protein CSAPRAADTQYF.

Concerning this clonotype: This may come from a read error, since a much larger clone is one base off. The CDR3 reads CASSPGGDGCGELFF. CDR3 DNA: TGTGCCAGCAGTCCCGGGGGCGACGGTTGCGGGGAGCTGTTTTTT. This sequence joins TRBV28 and TRBJ2-2; perhaps D is TRBD1 or TRBD2 (6 bases each). With 5 bases removed from V and 7 bases from J, the gap between germline ends came to 17 bases. Germline CDR1 and CDR2: MDHEN and SYDVKM. The CDR3 contains 15 residues. Looking up the rest from reference TRBV28 and TRBJ2-2 gives the full variable domain: DVKVTQSSRYLVKRTGEKVFLECVQDMDHENMFWYRQDPGLGLRLIYFSYDVKMKEKGDIPEGYSVSREKKERFSLILESASTNQTSMYLCASSPGGDGCGELFFGEGSRLTVL.

Comments on this clonotype: A much larger clone lies one base from this, so it may be a read error. The V gene is TRBV28, the J gene TRBJ2-3, with 14 nucleotides matching TRBD2. The V gene end was trimmed by 10 bases and the J gene end by 1 base; junction bases not matched to a gene: 13. The CDR3 extends over 18 amino acids. Germline V gives CDR1 MDHEN, CDR2 SYDVKM. CDR3 bases: TGTGCCAACAGCTCGGGACTAGCGGGAGCGAGTGGCACAGATACGCAGTATTTT. Amino acids: CANSSGLAGASGTDTQYF.

Points on this clonotype: A single base separates this from a much larger clone, so it may be a read error. The chain employs TRBV30 and TRBJ1-1; D ambiguous. The length of the CDR3 is 14 residues. V lost 4 bases and J 0 bases, leaving 12 bases between the germline ends. Germline loops: CDR1 GTSNPN, CDR2 SVGIG (reference sequence). The CDR3 loop reads CAWTQTWLNTEAFF. The DNA of the CDR3 is TGTGCCTGGACGCAAACATGGTTGAACACTGAAGCTTTCTTT.

This clonotype was seen only a few times. A much larger clone differs from this one at a single base, so this may be a read error. The rearrangement joins TRBV10-2 to TRBJ2-5; tentatively, D is TRBD1 or TRBD2 (5 bases each). Trimming took off 7 bases at V and 1 base at J, with 10 bases between the two ends. The CDR3 length is 13 residues. The V gene's germline CDR1 is WSHSY and CDR2 SAAADI. The CDR3 loop reads CASNRDPQETQYF. The CDR3 nucleotides are TGCGCCAGCAATCGGGACCCCCAAGAGACCCAGTACTTC.

This rearrangement joins TRBV15 to TRBJ2-5; D may be TRBD2 (6 bases). V shed 0 bases and J shed 7 bases, with 18 bases lying between them. Germline CDR1 reads LNHNV; CDR2 reads YYDKDF (reference sequence). The CDR3 covers 16 residues. This chain's CDR3 is CATSRDREGTSGTQYF. For the CDR3, the DNA is TGTGCCACCAGCAGAGATAGGGAAGGGACTTCGGGGACCCAGTACTTC.

Note on this clonotype: Mismatch with germline at one junction end may stem from a read error. This chain joins TRBV6-1 and TRBJ1-2; D remains ambiguous. The CDR3 runs 13 residues. Germline CDR1 is MNHNS and CDR2 is SASEGT. The CDR3 coding sequence is TGTGTCAGCAGTGAGGATTTGGTAGATGGCTACACCTTC. Translation: CVSSEDLVDGYTF.

In regard to this clonotype: A read error may produce the germline difference seen at one junction end. The chain links TRBV4-2 to TRBJ2-3, with 7 bases identical to TRBD2. CDR1 and CDR2 from the germline V gene are LGHNA and YNFKEQ. This CDR3 has 15 amino acids. CDR3 amino acids: CDSSLTSDHTDTQYF. In DNA, the CDR3 is TGTGACAGCAGCTTAACTAGCGATCATACAGATACGCAGTATTTT.

Remarks on this clonotype: Germline and junction disagree at one end, which may indicate a read error. The chain combines TRBV4-1 with TRBJ2-7; TRBD1 agrees at 8 bases. Germline-derived CDR1 and CDR2 are MGHRA and YSYEKL. This CDR3 is built from 15 residues. CDR3 amino acids: CTSSQGPGGGYEQYF. In nucleotides, the CDR3 is TGCACCAGCAGCCAAGGCCCAGGGGGCGGCTATGAGCAGTACTTC.

Regarding this clonotype: No conserved phenylalanine or tryptophan ends this CDR3, so it is likely a read error. The chain carries TRBV29-1 and TRBJ2-4, with 7 bases identical to TRBD2. CDR3 length equals 14 residues. V dropped 3 bases and J dropped 4; count of bases not matched to a gene: 6. Germline values: CDR1 SQVTM, CDR2 ANQGSEA. The CDR3 coding sequence is TGCAGCGTTGAGGGGGGGACGGTAAAAAACATTCAGTACTTG. Protein sequence: CSVEGGTVKNIQYL.